This is a list of T cell receptor beta chains from one sample in a study of T cell responses to AZD1222 COVID-19 vaccine. Using immunoSEQ multiplex PCR, the repertoire was profiled, and TCRdb retains in-frame clones only, with some absent. The sample contains 45,000 to 65,000 clones, roughly 80% of which appear only once. Specimen: peripheral blood, collected 28 days after the second AZD1222 dose. The receptors come from an adult who received the AZD1222 COVID-19 vaccine. The CDR3 runs from the conserved cysteine through the conserved F or W. The order of the fields is CDR3 DNA, CDR3 protein, CDR3 length, V gene, D gene, clone size, J gene. The D gene is left open where the match is weak. Where a row states a size, it is once, few, many or the class of an expanded clone; other rows omit it.

cdr3_nt: TGTGCCAGTAGAACGGAAGACAGCTATAGCAATCAGCCCCAGCATTTT
cdr3_aa: CASRTEDSYSNQPQHF
cdr3_length: 16
v_call: TRBV19
d_call: NA
clone_size: NA
j_call: TRBJ1-5

cdr3_nt: TGTGCCAGCAGTCAAGACAGTAACACCGGGGAGCTGTTTTTT
cdr3_aa: CASSQDSNTGELFF
cdr3_length: 14
v_call: TRBV7-9
d_call: NA
clone_size: NA
j_call: TRBJ2-2

cdr3_nt: TGTGCCACCAGCAGAGTGGGGACTAACTACGAGCAGTACTTC
cdr3_aa: CATSRVGTNYEQYF
cdr3_length: 14
v_call: TRBV15
d_call: TRBD2
clone_size: NA
j_call: TRBJ2-7

cdr3_nt: TGTGCCACCAGCAGACGGGACAGTTGGCCAGATACGCAGTATTTT
cdr3_aa: CATSRRDSWPDTQYF
cdr3_length: 15
v_call: TRBV15
d_call: TRBD1
clone_size: NA
j_call: TRBJ2-3

cdr3_nt: TGTGCCAGCAGTGAAGCCCGGTGGGAGGGGGCAGACTATGGCTACACCTTC
cdr3_aa: CASSEARWEGADYGYTF
cdr3_length: 17
v_call: TRBV2
d_call: TRBD1
clone_size: few
j_call: TRBJ1-2

cdr3_nt: TGCGCCAGCAGCTTGAACCGGGCCCACACAGATACGCAGTATTTT
cdr3_aa: CASSLNRAHTDTQYF
cdr3_length: 15
v_call: TRBV5-1
d_call: NA
clone_size: NA
j_call: TRBJ2-3

cdr3_nt: TGTGCCAGTAGTTCGGTGCGGCGACAGTCTAGTCTAGGCGTCCTGACTTTC
cdr3_aa: CASSSVRRQSSLGVLTF
cdr3_length: 17
v_call: TRBV19
d_call: NA
clone_size: NA
j_call: TRBJ2-6

cdr3_nt: TGCGCCAGCAGCTTGGTGGGGGGTAGTGGAGCTAACTATGGCTACACCTTC
cdr3_aa: CASSLVGGSGANYGYTF
cdr3_length: 17
v_call: TRBV5-1
d_call: NA
clone_size: NA
j_call: TRBJ1-2

cdr3_nt: TGTGCCAGCAGCCAGGGGGTGGATACCTGGAACACCGGGGAGCTGTTTTTT
cdr3_aa: CASSQGVDTWNTGELFF
cdr3_length: 17
v_call: TRBV7-9
d_call: TRBD1
clone_size: once
j_call: TRBJ2-2

cdr3_nt: TGTGCCAGCAGTTTAAAGCCCGCTAGCTCCCACCGCCATTACGAGCAGTACTTC
cdr3_aa: CASSLKPASSHRHYEQYF
cdr3_length: 18
v_call: TRBV27
d_call: NA
clone_size: once
j_call: TRBJ2-7

cdr3_nt: TGTGCCAGCAGTTTGGACAGGGGTAATCAGCCCCAGCATTTT
cdr3_aa: CASSLDRGNQPQHF
cdr3_length: 14
v_call: TRBV2
d_call: TRBD1
clone_size: once
j_call: TRBJ1-5

cdr3_nt: TGTGCCAGCAGGATGGGGCTGTACCAAGAGACCCAGTACTTC
cdr3_aa: CASRMGLYQETQYF
cdr3_length: 14
v_call: TRBV28
d_call: NA
clone_size: NA
j_call: TRBJ2-5

cdr3_nt: TGCGCCAGCAGCTTGGGAGGACTCCAAGGGGTGAGTTACAATGAGCAGTTCTTC
cdr3_aa: CASSLGGLQGVSYNEQFF
cdr3_length: 18
v_call: TRBV5-1
d_call: NA
clone_size: once
j_call: TRBJ2-1

cdr3_nt: TGTGCCAGCAGCCACGGGTCGGGGGGCGAGACTGAAGCTTTCTTT
cdr3_aa: CASSHGSGGETEAFF
cdr3_length: 15
v_call: TRBV5-5
d_call: NA
clone_size: NA
j_call: TRBJ1-1

cdr3_nt: TGTGCCAGCAGTTACTCGAGCGTCAGGGAGTTTGATCAGCCCCAGCATTTT
cdr3_aa: CASSYSSVREFDQPQHF
cdr3_length: 17
v_call: TRBV6-2/TRBV6-3
d_call: NA
clone_size: NA
j_call: TRBJ1-5

cdr3_nt: TGTGCCAGCAGCCAAGGGGGGTCGAGTTTCCAAGAGACCCAGTACTTC
cdr3_aa: CASSQGGSSFQETQYF
cdr3_length: 16
v_call: TRBV14
d_call: NA
clone_size: NA
j_call: TRBJ2-5

cdr3_nt: TGTGCCAGCAGCGTAGGGGCCTCAGGCTCGGCTGGCTACACCTTC
cdr3_aa: CASSVGASGSAGYTF
cdr3_length: 15
v_call: TRBV9
d_call: NA
clone_size: NA
j_call: TRBJ1-2

cdr3_nt: TGTGCCAGCAATCTCAGGGTCTCTGGAAACACCATATATTTT
cdr3_aa: CASNLRVSGNTIYF
cdr3_length: 14
v_call: TRBV6-5
d_call: NA
clone_size: NA
j_call: TRBJ1-3

cdr3_nt: TGCGCCAGCAGAGGGACGCCGAGCTCCTATAATTCACCCCTCCACTTT
cdr3_aa: CASRGTPSSYNSPLHF
cdr3_length: 16
v_call: TRBV5-1
d_call: NA
clone_size: NA
j_call: TRBJ1-6

cdr3_nt: TGTGCCAGCAGTTACGTCTCTCGTAAAAAACTGTTTTTT
cdr3_aa: CASSYVSRKKLFF
cdr3_length: 13
v_call: TRBV6-2/TRBV6-3
d_call: NA
clone_size: NA
j_call: TRBJ1-4

cdr3_nt: TGCGCCAGCAGCCAAAGCGAACAGGGCGCCGGGGAGCTGTTTTTT
cdr3_aa: CASSQSEQGAGELFF
cdr3_length: 15
v_call: TRBV4-1
d_call: NA
clone_size: few
j_call: TRBJ2-2

cdr3_nt: TGTGCCATCAGTGCCACCCGGGACAGTTCAACAGATTCGGGCGCTTCACCCCTCCACTTT
cdr3_aa: CAISATRDSSTDSGASPLHF
cdr3_length: 20
v_call: TRBV10-3
d_call: TRBD1
clone_size: few
j_call: TRBJ1-6

cdr3_nt: TGTGCCAGTAGGGAGGGGTATGGGGCCAACGTCCTGACTTTC
cdr3_aa: CASREGYGANVLTF
cdr3_length: 14
v_call: TRBV19
d_call: NA
clone_size: NA
j_call: TRBJ2-6

cdr3_nt: TGTGCCAGCAGCTTAGAGGGCAGCTACAATGAGCAGTTCTTC
cdr3_aa: CASSLEGSYNEQFF
cdr3_length: 14
v_call: TRBV11-2
d_call: NA
clone_size: NA
j_call: TRBJ2-1

cdr3_nt: TGTGCCAGCAGCCGGGGGGTGAAGACAGATACGCAGTATTTT
cdr3_aa: CASSRGVKTDTQYF
cdr3_length: 14
v_call: TRBV14
d_call: NA
clone_size: NA
j_call: TRBJ2-3

cdr3_nt: TGCGCCAGCAGAGGGACTAGCGGAGGGAACACCGGGGAGCTGTTTTTT
cdr3_aa: CASRGTSGGNTGELFF
cdr3_length: 16
v_call: TRBV10-2
d_call: TRBD2
clone_size: NA
j_call: TRBJ2-2

cdr3_nt: TGTGCCAGCAGGGGGGGGTTATATACGCAGTATTTT
cdr3_aa: CASRGGLYTQYF
cdr3_length: 12
v_call: TRBV28
d_call: TRBD2
clone_size: once
j_call: TRBJ2-3

cdr3_nt: TGTGCCAGCTCACCACCAGGGTCAGGACCGTACGGCTACACCTTC
cdr3_aa: CASSPPGSGPYGYTF
cdr3_length: 15
v_call: TRBV18
d_call: NA
clone_size: once
j_call: TRBJ1-2

cdr3_nt: TGTGCCAGTAGCAGTACAGGGACTCAGCCCCAGCATTTT
cdr3_aa: CASSSTGTQPQHF
cdr3_length: 13
v_call: TRBV19
d_call: NA
clone_size: few
j_call: TRBJ1-5

cdr3_nt: TGTGCCAGCAGTTACAGGGGGTCGGGGGAAAAACTGTTTTTT
cdr3_aa: CASSYRGSGEKLFF
cdr3_length: 14
v_call: TRBV7-9
d_call: TRBD1
clone_size: NA
j_call: TRBJ1-4

cdr3_nt: TGCGCCAGCAGCCAAGACGAGTTGGGGGGGGCGTTGATTCAGCCCCAGCATTTT
cdr3_aa: CASSQDELGGALIQPQHF
cdr3_length: 18
v_call: TRBV4-1
d_call: NA
clone_size: NA
j_call: TRBJ1-5

cdr3_nt: TGTGCCAGCAGCTTATTGTCCAGCCCGAACACTGAAGCTTTCTTT
cdr3_aa: CASSLLSSPNTEAFF
cdr3_length: 15
v_call: TRBV7-9
d_call: NA
clone_size: once
j_call: TRBJ1-1

cdr3_nt: TGTGCCACCCGGGACAGGGGCAATCAGCCCCAGCATTTT
cdr3_aa: CATRDRGNQPQHF
cdr3_length: 13
v_call: TRBV19
d_call: TRBD1
clone_size: NA
j_call: TRBJ1-5

cdr3_nt: TGCGCCAGCAGCCCAGGGACAGGGGGCAACCCGCCCCAGCATTTT
cdr3_aa: CASSPGTGGNPPQHF
cdr3_length: 15
v_call: TRBV5-1
d_call: TRBD1
clone_size: NA
j_call: TRBJ1-5

cdr3_nt: TGTGCCAGCAGCTTGAGGCGATTCCAAGAGACCCAGTACTTC
cdr3_aa: CASSLRRFQETQYF
cdr3_length: 14
v_call: TRBV5-5
d_call: NA
clone_size: NA
j_call: TRBJ2-5

cdr3_nt: TGTGCCAGCAGTGTCGGCCCTAACTATGGCTACACCTTC
cdr3_aa: CASSVGPNYGYTF
cdr3_length: 13
v_call: TRBV2
d_call: NA
clone_size: NA
j_call: TRBJ1-2

cdr3_nt: TGTGCCAGCTCACCACCGCAGGGGAACACTGAAGCTTTCTTT
cdr3_aa: CASSPPQGNTEAFF
cdr3_length: 14
v_call: TRBV18
d_call: NA
clone_size: NA
j_call: TRBJ1-1

cdr3_nt: TGTGCCAGCAGCTCAGTAGGGACGGCCTCCTACAATGAGCAGTTCTTC
cdr3_aa: CASSSVGTASYNEQFF
cdr3_length: 16
v_call: TRBV7-2
d_call: NA
clone_size: NA
j_call: TRBJ2-1

cdr3_nt: TGCGCCAGCAGTTCGGGGGCCTCCTACGAGCAGTACTTC
cdr3_aa: CASSSGASYEQYF
cdr3_length: 13
v_call: TRBV10-1
d_call: NA
clone_size: NA
j_call: TRBJ2-7

cdr3_nt: TGTGCCAGCAGCAAAGGTAGTTTAGGACAGTATAATTCACCCCTCCACTTT
cdr3_aa: CASSKGSLGQYNSPLHF
cdr3_length: 17
v_call: TRBV21-1
d_call: NA
clone_size: NA
j_call: TRBJ1-6

cdr3_nt: TGTGCCAGCAGCCAAGATCCCCATTGGGGCCGGGAAAAACTGTTTTTT
cdr3_aa: CASSQDPHWGREKLFF
cdr3_length: 16
v_call: TRBV4-2
d_call: NA
clone_size: once
j_call: TRBJ1-4

cdr3_nt: TGTGCCAGCAGCGGACAGGCCTACGAGCAGTACTTC
cdr3_aa: CASSGQAYEQYF
cdr3_length: 12
v_call: TRBV28
d_call: TRBD1
clone_size: NA
j_call: TRBJ2-7

cdr3_nt: TGCGCCAGCAGCCCCGAGTACAGGGGGCTCGAAACTGAAGCTTTCTTT
cdr3_aa: CASSPEYRGLETEAFF
cdr3_length: 16
v_call: TRBV5-1
d_call: TRBD1
clone_size: NA
j_call: TRBJ1-1

cdr3_nt: TGTGCCAGCACGGGACAGGGACTTCAGCCCCAGCATTTT
cdr3_aa: CASTGQGLQPQHF
cdr3_length: 13
v_call: TRBV6-5
d_call: TRBD1
clone_size: NA
j_call: TRBJ1-5

cdr3_nt: TGTGCCAGCAGTTCCGGGACCCAGAGCAATCAGCCCCAGCATTTT
cdr3_aa: CASSSGTQSNQPQHF
cdr3_length: 15
v_call: TRBV6-5
d_call: NA
clone_size: NA
j_call: TRBJ1-5

cdr3_nt: TGTGCCAGTAGTCTCCAAGCAGGGTTCGCGACTGAAGCTTTCTTT
cdr3_aa: CASSLQAGFATEAFF
cdr3_length: 15
v_call: TRBV19
d_call: NA
clone_size: few
j_call: TRBJ1-1

cdr3_nt: TGCGCCAGCAGCTTGGAGGGCACCGGGGAGCTGTTTTTT
cdr3_aa: CASSLEGTGELFF
cdr3_length: 13
v_call: TRBV5-1
d_call: NA
clone_size: NA
j_call: TRBJ2-2

cdr3_nt: TGCGCCAGCAGCGCCTGGACAGGGGAACGAGCTTTCTTT
cdr3_aa: CASSAWTGERAFF
cdr3_length: 13
v_call: TRBV5-1
d_call: TRBD1
clone_size: NA
j_call: TRBJ1-1

cdr3_nt: TGTGCCACCAGCAGAGGCGGGGGCACTGAAGCTTTCTTT
cdr3_aa: CATSRGGGTEAFF
cdr3_length: 13
v_call: TRBV15
d_call: NA
clone_size: NA
j_call: TRBJ1-1

cdr3_nt: TGTGCCAGTAGTCTTCAGGGGAAGGGCAATCAGCCCCAGCATTTT
cdr3_aa: CASSLQGKGNQPQHF
cdr3_length: 15
v_call: TRBV19
d_call: NA
clone_size: NA
j_call: TRBJ1-5

cdr3_nt: TGCGCCAGCAGCTTGAATACCGGGGAGCTGTTTTTT
cdr3_aa: CASSLNTGELFF
cdr3_length: 12
v_call: TRBV5-1
d_call: NA
clone_size: once
j_call: TRBJ2-2

cdr3_nt: TGTGCCAGCAGCCAAGATTCGGCAGGTTGGACGGGTGAGCAGTTCTTC
cdr3_aa: CASSQDSAGWTGEQFF
cdr3_length: 16
v_call: TRBV4-2
d_call: NA
clone_size: NA
j_call: TRBJ2-1

cdr3_nt: TGCGCCAGCAAGACAGGGGGCGCGACTTCACCCCTCCACTTT
cdr3_aa: CASKTGGATSPLHF
cdr3_length: 14
v_call: TRBV10-2
d_call: TRBD1
clone_size: NA
j_call: TRBJ1-6

cdr3_nt: TGTGCCAGCAGTTTCATGACAGACTTGCTCCACTTT
cdr3_aa: CASSFMTDLLHF
cdr3_length: 12
v_call: TRBV2
d_call: NA
clone_size: NA
j_call: TRBJ1-6

cdr3_nt: TGTGCCAGCAAGCCGGGGGGCCAAAACTATGGCTACACCTTC
cdr3_aa: CASKPGGQNYGYTF
cdr3_length: 14
v_call: TRBV28
d_call: NA
clone_size: NA
j_call: TRBJ1-2

cdr3_nt: TGCAGCGTTGTCGATGACAGGGCATACGAGCAGTACTTC
cdr3_aa: CSVVDDRAYEQYF
cdr3_length: 13
v_call: TRBV29-1
d_call: TRBD1
clone_size: NA
j_call: TRBJ2-7

cdr3_nt: TGTGCCAGCAGCTTGGATGAGACCCAGTACTTC
cdr3_aa: CASSLDETQYF
cdr3_length: 11
v_call: TRBV5-5
d_call: NA
clone_size: NA
j_call: TRBJ2-5

cdr3_nt: TGCGCCAGCACTAAAGGATCTGGAAACACCATATATTTT
cdr3_aa: CASTKGSGNTIYF
cdr3_length: 13
v_call: TRBV10-1
d_call: NA
clone_size: NA
j_call: TRBJ1-3

cdr3_nt: TGTGCCAGCAGAGGGGGTAGCTCCTACGAGCAGTACTTC
cdr3_aa: CASRGGSSYEQYF
cdr3_length: 13
v_call: TRBV27
d_call: NA
clone_size: NA
j_call: TRBJ2-7

cdr3_nt: TGTGCCAGCAGCTTGCGTCTAGCGGGGACGAATGAGCAGTTCTTC
cdr3_aa: CASSLRLAGTNEQFF
cdr3_length: 15
v_call: TRBV5-4
d_call: TRBD2
clone_size: NA
j_call: TRBJ2-1